This T cell receptor beta chain stems from a study of cytomegalovirus exposure and HLA in healthy donors. 60 Vbeta and 13 Jbeta primers were used in PCR. Assay used: immunoSEQ multiplex PCR; TCRdb lists only in-frame clones, some missing. This sample has tens of thousands of clones, with around 73% found just once. Sequencing input: PBMCs. The TCR sequence derives from a man in his fifties or sixties in good health and CMV-seronegative.

In DNA form, the CDR3 reads TGTGCCAGTAGTCCGGGACAGGGGGTCCAGCCCCAGCATTTT. This gives the protein CASSPGQGVQPQHF. The chain uses TRBV19 and TRBJ1-5; the match to TRBD1 covers 11 bases. V lost 5 bases, J lost 7 bases, and 4 bases stayed unmatched. The CDR3 runs 14 residues. Germline V gene lookup returns CDR1 LNHDA and CDR2 SQIVND (reference sequence).